These 18 T cell receptor beta chains share one sample of origin, sequenced in a study of cytomegalovirus exposure and HLA in healthy donors. This PCR relied on a set of 60 Vbeta primers and 13 Jbeta primers. Method: immunoSEQ multiplex PCR; TCRdb's copy keeps in-frame clones and lacks some. Of some 220,000 clones listed, around 83% are singletons. Sequencing input: PBMCs. The receptors originated from a girl aged 2-10 years in good health and CMV-seronegative.

The table lists this clone with a count of one. The rearrangement links TRBV7-8 to TRBJ1-5, with 9 bases fitting TRBD1. There are 16 residues in the CDR3. The germline CDR1 and CDR2 sequences are SGHVS and FQNEAQ. Trimming took 6 bases from V and 1 from J; bases not matched to a gene: 7. CDR3 loop: CASSFTGGLSNQPQHF. CDR3 DNA sequence: TGTGCCAGCAGTTTTACAGGGGGCTTAAGCAATCAGCCCCAGCATTTT.

This chain joins TRBV5-6 and TRBJ2-7; the D gene is possibly TRBD2 (6 bases). Per germline, CDR1 SGHDT and CDR2 YYEEEE. This CDR3 is built from 15 residues. The V gene lost 4 bases and the J gene lost 2 bases, with 16 bases spanning the gap. The CDR3 region is CASSTRGTAPYEQYF. CDR3 DNA sequence: TGTGCCAGCAGCACCCGGGGGACGGCACCCTACGAGCAGTACTTC.

This clone occurred once. This sequence joins TRBV7-9 and TRBJ1-1; D not resolved. This CDR3 is built from 15 residues. V lost 1 base to trimming and J lost 5 bases, with 14 bases between them. The V gene's germline CDR1 is SEHNR and CDR2 FQNEAQ (reference sequence). Here the CDR3 DNA reads TGTGCCAGCAGCTTAGAGGAGGTGGGTGGTACTGAAGCTTTCTTT. Translating it yields CASSLEEVGGTEAFF.

This clone was seen more than once but under ten times. This chain connects TRBV6-6 to TRBJ2-4; D is undetermined. Trimming shortened V by 2 bases and J by 8 bases, and 16 bases separated the two germline ends. The CDR3 contains 15 residues. Germline-derived CDR1 and CDR2 are MNHNY and SVGAGI (reference sequence). The CDR3 loop is CASSYLDADLDIQYF. CDR3 nucleotides: TGTGCCAGCAGTTACCTTGATGCAGACTTGGACATTCAGTACTTC.

The chain links TRBV10-2 to TRBJ2-7, with a possible D match to TRBD2 (6 bases). CDR3 size: 15 residues. Trimming removed 3 bases from V and 5 bases from J, with 17 bases in between. Germline V lookup: CDR1 WSHSY, CDR2 SAAADI. The CDR3 nucleotides are TGCGCCAGCAGTGACTGGCAGCCTACGGGAGACGAGCAGTACTTC. Translating it yields CASSDWQPTGDEQYF.

The chain recombines TRBV4-1 with TRBJ2-1; D may be TRBD2 (5 bases). The CDR3 runs to 18 residues. The V end was cut by 5 bases, the J end by 3 bases, with 23 bases between. Per the germline V gene, CDR1 is MGHRA and CDR2 is YSYEKL. The CDR3 spells CASSNRGEAVTRYNEQFF. Written as DNA, the CDR3 is TGCGCCAGCAGCAATAGAGGTGAAGCGGTCACCCGCTACAATGAGCAGTTCTTC.

The rearrangement uses TRBV18 and TRBJ2-1; TRBD2 matches 9 bases. V was pared by 3 bases and J by 2 bases, with 8 bases of the junction left unmatched. The V gene's germline CDR1 is KGHSH and CDR2 LQKENI. This CDR3 spans 17 amino acids. CDR3 DNA: TGTGCCAGCTCACCTCTCGGGACTAGCCCACCCTACAATGAGCAGTTCTTC. Protein sequence: CASSPLGTSPPYNEQFF.

CDR3 loop: CASSLAEQETQYF. The CDR3 nucleotides read TGTGCCAGCAGCTTAGCGGAGCAAGAGACCCAGTACTTC. The V gene is TRBV11-3, the J gene TRBJ2-5; D is unresolved. Trimming cost V 1 base and J 2 bases, with 5 bases left between them. CDR3 length: 13 amino acids. In germline, CDR1 is SGHNT, CDR2 YENEEA.

A single count supports this clone. V gene TRBV21-1 combines with J gene TRBJ1-2. TRBV21-1 is described as a pseudogene. The length of the CDR3 is 14 residues. The CDR3 DNA reads TGTGCCAGCAGCACCGAGAGCGGTGGAATGGGCTACACCTTC. Amino acid sequence: CASSTESGGMGYTF.

About this clone itself: This specimen includes other DNA sequences encoding the same CDR3. The chain couples TRBV7-6 to TRBJ2-5, with D possibly matching TRBD2 (6 bases). There are 14 residues in the CDR3. Trimming stripped 1 base from V and 5 bases from J, with 11 bases between. Per germline, CDR1 SGHVS and CDR2 FNYEAQ. In DNA form, the CDR3 reads TGTGCCAGCAGCTTAGTCGGGGGAAAGGAGACCCAGTACTTC. It codes for CASSLVGGKETQYF. Using reference TRBV7-6 and TRBJ2-5 for the parts outside the CDR3, the full variable domain is GAGVSQSPRYKVTKRGQDVALRCDPISGHVSLYWYRQALGQGPEFLTYFNYEAQQDKSGLPNDRFSAERPEGSISTLTIQRTEQRDSAMYRCASSLVGGKETQYFGPGTRLLVL.

V usage is TRBV6-6 and J usage is TRBJ2-7; 9 positions match TRBD1. The V and J ends lost 6 bases and 6 bases, in that order; junction bases with no gene match: 12. Germline V gene lookup returns CDR1 MNHNY and CDR2 SVGAGI (reference sequence). CDR3 length: 15 residues. This CDR3 is CASRANRDRDFEQYF. The CDR3 DNA follows: TGTGCCAGCAGGGCCAACCGGGACAGGGACTTCGAGCAGTACTTC.

The chain recombines TRBV5-1 with TRBJ1-6, with D perhaps TRBD1 (6 bases). V was trimmed by 4 bases and J by 2 bases, leaving 13 bases between them. CDR3 length: 16 amino acids. Looked up from germline, CDR1 is SGHRS and CDR2 is YFSETQ. The DNA for the CDR3 is TGCGCCAGCAGCCCCGGGACATCGGCCTATAATTCACCCCTCCACTTT. This sequence encodes CASSPGTSAYNSPLHF.

CDR3 residues: CASSQASSGNNEQFF. The DNA of the CDR3 is TGTGCCAGCAGCCAAGCGTCTAGCGGGAACAATGAGCAGTTCTTC. V is TRBV4-2 and J is TRBJ2-1, with 9 bases lining up with TRBD2. The germline gives CDR1 LGHNA, CDR2 YNFKEQ. The CDR3 has 15 residues. V was clipped by 1 base and J by 5 bases; unmatched bases: 3.

The chain employs TRBV12-5 and TRBJ1-3; D not resolved. This CDR3 has 14 amino acids. Trimming shortened V by 3 bases and J by 0 bases, and 6 bases separated the two germline ends. The germline V gene has CDR1 LGHNT and CDR2 FRNRAP. As DNA, the CDR3 is TGTGCTAGTGGTTTATATTACTCTGGAAACACCATATATTTT. Protein product: CASGLYYSGNTIYF.

The chain carries TRBV6-1 and TRBJ2-5; 9 nucleotides align to TRBD1. Germline assignment: CDR1 MNHNS and CDR2 SASEGT. There are 14 residues in the CDR3. V lost 7 bases, J lost 5 bases, and 8 bases stayed unmatched. The CDR3, as DNA: TGTGCCAGCATGCCGGGACAGGGTTTGGAGACCCAGTACTTC. Translation: CASMPGQGLETQYF.

This chain links TRBV19 with TRBJ1-1, with D uncertain. Trimming removed 5 bases from V and 4 bases from J, with 14 bases in between. CDR3 length equals 14 residues. Germline values: CDR1 LNHDA, CDR2 SQIVND (reference sequence). CDR3 in amino acids: CASSLTGSRTEAFF. Written as DNA, the CDR3 is TGTGCCAGTAGTCTCACCGGGAGCCGCACTGAAGCTTTCTTT.

CDR3 in amino acids: CSVFRGEAFF. CDR3 sequence (DNA): TGCAGCGTTTTCAGGGGGGAAGCTTTCTTT. This chain links TRBV29-1 with TRBJ1-1; TRBD1 matches at 7 bases. J gave up 8 bases and V 5 bases, and 2 bases lay outside the gene matches. CDR3 length: 10 amino acids. CDR1 and CDR2 from the germline V gene are SQVTM and ANQGSEA. The variable domain in full, with the rest retrieved from reference TRBV29-1 and TRBJ1-1, is SAVISQKPSRDICQRGTSLTIQCQVDSQVTMMFWYRQQPGQSLTLIATANQGSEATYESGFVIDKFPISRPNLTFSTLTVSNMSPEDSSIYLCSVFRGEAFFGQGTRLTVV.

This rearrangement joins TRBV6-5 to TRBJ1-6; unclear D gene. This CDR3 has 15 residues. Germline CDR1 reads MNHEY; CDR2 reads SVGAGI. Between the trimmed V and J ends, which lost 2 bases and 8 bases, there was a span of 13 bases. In nucleotides, the CDR3 is TGTGCCAGCAGTTACCAAGAAGGGAGCGATTCACCCCTCCACTTT. Translated, it gives CASSYQEGSDSPLHF.